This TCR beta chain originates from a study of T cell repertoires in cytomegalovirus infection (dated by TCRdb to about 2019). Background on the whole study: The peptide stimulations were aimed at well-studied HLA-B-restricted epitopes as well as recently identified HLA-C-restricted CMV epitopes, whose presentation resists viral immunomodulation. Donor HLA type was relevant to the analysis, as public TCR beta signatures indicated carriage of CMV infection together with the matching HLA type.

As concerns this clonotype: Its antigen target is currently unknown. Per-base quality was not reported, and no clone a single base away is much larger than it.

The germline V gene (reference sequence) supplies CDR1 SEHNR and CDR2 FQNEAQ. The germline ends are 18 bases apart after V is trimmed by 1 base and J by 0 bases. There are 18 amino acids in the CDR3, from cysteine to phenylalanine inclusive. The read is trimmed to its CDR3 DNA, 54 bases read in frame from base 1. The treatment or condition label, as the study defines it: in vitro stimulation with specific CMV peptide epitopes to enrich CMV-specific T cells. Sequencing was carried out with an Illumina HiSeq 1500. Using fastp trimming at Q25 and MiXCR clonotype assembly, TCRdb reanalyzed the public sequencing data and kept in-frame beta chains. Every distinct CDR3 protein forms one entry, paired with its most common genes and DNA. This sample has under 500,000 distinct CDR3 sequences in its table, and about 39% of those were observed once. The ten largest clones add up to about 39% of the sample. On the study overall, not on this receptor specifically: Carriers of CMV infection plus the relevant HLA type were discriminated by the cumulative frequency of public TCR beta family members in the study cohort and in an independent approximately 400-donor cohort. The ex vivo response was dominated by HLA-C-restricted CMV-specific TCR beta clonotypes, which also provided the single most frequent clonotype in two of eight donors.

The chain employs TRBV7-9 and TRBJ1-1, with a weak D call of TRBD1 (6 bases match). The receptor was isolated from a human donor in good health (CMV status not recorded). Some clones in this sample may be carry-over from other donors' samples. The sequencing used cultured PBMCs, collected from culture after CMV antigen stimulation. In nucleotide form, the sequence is TGTGCCAGCAGCTTAGTTTACGGTCCGGACAGCATGAACACTGAAGCTTTCTTT. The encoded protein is CASSLVYGPDSMNTEAFF.